This TCR beta chain originates from a study of T cell changes during pregnancy in multiple sclerosis. This clone appeared a few times. This CDR3 region has 12 residues. Germline CDR1 reads MDHEN; CDR2 reads SYDVKM. V lost 7 bases and J 5 bases, leaving 9 bases between the germline ends. Here immunoSEQ multiplex PCR was the method, and the copy in TCRdb shows in-frame clones only, minus some. The table has tens of thousands of clones, more than 75% seen once. The receptor was derived from a female donor in good health, enrolled as a control in a pregnancy study. The sequencing here drew on peripheral blood, taken in the third trimester of pregnancy. J is TRBJ1-5 and V is TRBV28, with D possibly matching TRBD1 (6 bases). CDR3 sequence reads: CASMAGDQPQHF. Here the CDR3 DNA reads TGTGCCAGCATGGCAGGGGATCAGCCCCAGCATTTT.